Presented here are 7 T cell receptor beta chains from one specimen sequenced in a study of cytomegalovirus exposure and HLA in healthy donors. The PCR made use of 60 Vbeta and 13 Jbeta primers. Sequencing used immunoSEQ multiplex PCR; TCRdb keeps in-frame clones, though not all of them. The sample records about 130,000 clones, around 70% being singletons. The sequenced sample was PBMCs. These receptors were collected from a male donor in good health and CMV-seronegative.

In its sample, this clone was seen a few times. Sequence at one end of the junction differs from germline and may be a read error. The chain carries TRBV7-2 and TRBJ2-7, with TRBD1 matching over 9 bases. This CDR3 region has 12 residues. Germline values: CDR1 SGHTA, CDR2 FQGNSA. The CDR3 here is CASSFGTGRSRF. The CDR3 region has the DNA TGTGCCAGCAGCTTCGGGACAGGGAGATCACGTTTC.

The V call is TRBV2, the J call TRBJ1-4; no firm D call. There are 12 residues in the CDR3. CDR1 SNHLY and CDR2 FYNNEI come from the germline V gene. Trimming left V 5 bases short and J 12 bases short, with 13 bases between. The CDR3 protein is CASSTYGPQLFF. The CDR3 nucleotides read TGTGCCAGCAGTACTTATGGTCCTCAACTGTTTTTT.

This clone has only one observation. The rearrangement uses TRBV15 and TRBJ2-5; 10 positions agree with TRBD2. The CDR3 covers 16 residues. J gave up 0 bases and V 4 bases, and 5 bases lay outside the gene matches. CDR1 LNHNV and CDR2 YYDKDF come from the germline V gene (reference sequence). The CDR3 DNA follows: TGTGCCACCAGCACTTGGACTAGCGGAAACCAAGAGACCCAGTACTTC. Its protein is CATSTWTSGNQETQYF. Using reference TRBV15 and TRBJ2-5 for the parts outside the CDR3, the full variable domain is DAMVIQNPRYQVTQFGKPVTLSCSQTLNHNVMYWYQQKSSQAPKLLFHYYDKDFNNEADTPDNFQSRRPNTSFCFLDIRSPGLGDTAMYLCATSTWTSGNQETQYFGPGTRLLVL.

The gene calls are TRBV7-6 and TRBJ1-2; D is possibly TRBD1 (5 bases). The CDR3 covers 15 residues. Germline CDR1 and CDR2: SGHVS and FNYEAQ. The V gene lost 5 bases and the J gene lost 6 bases, with 19 bases spanning the gap. For the CDR3, the DNA is TGTGCCAGCAGCCCTACCGCACAGGTGATGAATGGCTACACCTTC. This translates into CASSPTAQVMNGYTF.

The rearrangement links TRBV18 to TRBJ1-2; 10 nucleotides match TRBD1. Germline V gives CDR1 KGHSH, CDR2 LQKENI. J gave up 7 bases and V 1 base, and 9 bases lay outside the gene matches. The CDR3 consists of 16 residues. The CDR3 sequence is CASSPQKGQGPGGYTF. The DNA of the CDR3 is TGTGCCAGCTCACCACAAAAGGGACAGGGGCCGGGTGGCTACACCTTC.

The chain links TRBV19 to TRBJ2-3; 7 nucleotides line up with TRBD1. The CDR3 extends over 16 amino acids. After removal of 9 bases from V and 7 bases from J, the junction contained 19 bases not matched to a gene. Germline CDR1 LNHDA, CDR2 SQIVND (reference sequence). The CDR3 is CARSKGSGQSHNTQYF. Written as DNA, the CDR3 is TGTGCCAGGAGCAAGGGATCGGGACAGAGTCACAATACGCAGTATTTT.

The rearrangement joins TRBV6-5 to TRBJ2-3; 7 bases fit TRBD1. Germline trimming cut 8 bases from V and 3 bases from J; bases unmatched to any gene: 8. CDR1 and CDR2 (germline): MNHEY, SVGAGI. The CDR3 runs to 14 residues. This chain's CDR3 is CASRGGARTDTQYF. CDR3 sequence (DNA): TGTGCCAGCCGAGGGGGCGCTCGGACAGATACGCAGTATTTT.